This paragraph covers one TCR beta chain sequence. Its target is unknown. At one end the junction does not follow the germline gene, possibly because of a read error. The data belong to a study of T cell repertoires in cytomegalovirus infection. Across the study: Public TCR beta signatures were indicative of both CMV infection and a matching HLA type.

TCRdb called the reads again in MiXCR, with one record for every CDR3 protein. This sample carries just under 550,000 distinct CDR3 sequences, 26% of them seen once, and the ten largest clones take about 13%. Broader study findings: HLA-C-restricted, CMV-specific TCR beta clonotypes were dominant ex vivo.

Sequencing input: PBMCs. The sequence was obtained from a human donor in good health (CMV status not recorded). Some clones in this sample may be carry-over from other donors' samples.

CDR3: CASSSAGLSGAKVLTF. Here the CDR3 DNA reads TGTGCCAGCAGCTCCGCCGGGCTCTCTGGGGCCAAAGTCCTGACTTTC. The chain employs TRBV7-3 and TRBJ2-6; perhaps TRBD1 as D (5 bases). Germline values: CDR1 SGHTA, CDR2 FQGTGA. CDR3 length equals 16 residues.